The next 21 T cell receptor beta chains were all read from a single sample in a study of T cells in Graves' hyperthyroidism and ophthalmopathy (dated by TCRdb to the late 2010s). The library was obtained by multiplex PCR. The sequencer listed for this sample is Illumina HiSeq 2000. TCR beta CDR3 regions were amplified from RNA transcripts. The TCR CDR3 was subjected to a first round of RT-PCR using the HTBI primer set and the Qiagen OneStep RT-PCR kit. Through fastp at Q25 and MiXCR, TCRdb rebuilt clones from the public reads, retaining in-frame beta chains. Each CDR3 protein gets just one entry, which takes the most common genes and DNA from the rows behind it. For this sample there are roughly 510,000 distinct CDR3 sequences; under 25% appear just once. The top ten clonotypes cover around a quarter of the sample. Specimen: blood. The receptors shown here come from a man younger than 35 with Graves' hyperthyroidism.

The V call is TRBV6-1, the J call TRBJ2-5; D is perhaps TRBD1 or TRBD2 (5 bases each). The CDR3 has 15 residues. The V and J ends lost 2 bases and 6 bases respectively, with 16 bases between them. The germline CDR1 and CDR2 sequences are MNHNS and SASEGT. CDR3 region: CASSEYGLPGQTQYF. The DNA for the CDR3 is TGTGCCAGCAGTGAATACGGACTCCCGGGACAGACCCAGTACTTC.

The chain joins TRBV6-5 to TRBJ1-3, with a tentative D call TRBD1 (5 bases). CDR1 and CDR2 (germline): MNHEY, SVGAGI. This CDR3 has 14 amino acids. Trimming removed 4 bases from V and 4 bases from J, with 11 bases in between. The CDR3 spells CASSSGRVGNTIYF. The CDR3 DNA reads as TGTGCCAGCAGTTCAGGGAGGGTAGGAAACACCATATATTTT.

The chain couples TRBV3-1 to TRBJ2-5, with 7 bases identical to TRBD2. The V gene's germline CDR1 is LGHDT and CDR2 YNNKEL (reference sequence). V dropped 0 bases and J dropped 4; count of bases not matched to a gene: 8. This CDR3 contains 16 residues. The CDR3 here is CASSQDGRGPPETQYF. Written as DNA, the CDR3 is TGTGCCAGCAGCCAAGATGGGAGGGGCCCGCCAGAGACCCAGTACTTC.

J is TRBJ1-2 and V is TRBV2; a weak D match, TRBD1 (5 bases). CDR3 length: 12 amino acids. Per germline, CDR1 SNHLY and CDR2 FYNNEI. Trimming pared 9 bases from V and 6 bases from J, leaving 14 bases between. The CDR3 reads CARDRLGDGYTF. For the CDR3, the DNA is TGTGCCAGGGACCGTCTAGGGGATGGCTACACCTTC.

Many counts were recorded for this clonotype. The V gene is TRBV27, the J gene TRBJ2-2; TRBD1 aligns across 9 bases. From germline, CDR1 is MNHEY and CDR2 SMNVEV (reference sequence). Trimming took 6 bases from V and 7 from J; bases not matched to a gene: 12. The CDR3 has 16 residues. Here the CDR3 reads CASRGQGTWGSGELFF. The CDR3 coding sequence is TGTGCCAGCAGGGGACAGGGAACCTGGGGGAGCGGGGAGCTGTTTTTT.

The chain links TRBV30 to TRBJ1-1, with TRBD1 as a possible D gene (5 bases). This CDR3 has 16 amino acids. Germline-derived CDR1 and CDR2 are GTSNPN and SVGIG (reference sequence). V lost 1 base to trimming and J lost 0 bases, with 15 bases between them. CDR3 protein: CAWSATLRVLNTEAFF. The CDR3 DNA is TGTGCCTGGAGTGCAACCCTCAGGGTACTGAACACTGAAGCTTTCTTT.

V usage is TRBV28 and J usage is TRBJ1-2; D is possibly TRBD1 (6 bases). This CDR3 spans 15 amino acids. Deletions cut 4 bases from V and 1 base from J, with 13 bases between. The germline V gene has CDR1 MDHEN and CDR2 SYDVKM. As DNA, the CDR3 is TGTGCCAGCAGTTCGACGTACAGGGATAACTATGGCTACACCTTC. Translated, it gives CASSSTYRDNYGYTF.

This clonotype was recorded many times. The chain recombines TRBV6-1 with TRBJ2-7, with D perhaps matching TRBD1 (5 bases). V was cut by 0 bases and J by 3 bases, with 15 bases left in between. The CDR3 has 16 residues. The germline V gene encodes CDR1 MNHNS and CDR2 SASEGT. This CDR3 is CASSEAWTLTFYEQYF. In DNA, the CDR3 is TGTGCCAGCAGTGAAGCATGGACACTTACCTTCTACGAGCAGTACTTC.

The chain couples TRBV5-5 to TRBJ2-7; weak D call: TRBD1 (5 bases). The V gene lost 0 bases and the J gene lost 5 bases, with 9 bases spanning the gap. The germline gives CDR1 SGHKS, CDR2 YYEKEE (reference sequence). The CDR3 is made up of 13 amino acids. CDR3 residues: CASSLAIGDEQYF. CDR3 bases: TGTGCCAGCAGCTTGGCCATAGGGGACGAGCAGTACTTC. The full variable domain, in which reference TRBV5-5 and TRBJ2-7 provide the parts outside the CDR3, is DAGVTQSPTHLIKTRGQQVTLRCSPISGHKSVSWYQQVLGQGPQFIFQYYEKEERGRGNFPDRFSARQFPNYSSELNVNALLLGDSALYLCASSLAIGDEQYFGPGTRLTVT.

This clonotype was detected many times. The J gene is TRBJ2-2, the V gene TRBV20-1, with D tentatively TRBD1 (6 bases). The germline V gene has CDR1 DFQATT and CDR2 SNEGSKA (reference sequence). There are 15 residues in the CDR3. V lost 1 base to trimming and J lost 1 base, with 10 bases between them. CDR3 sequence reads: CSARVGQQNTGELFF. In DNA form, the CDR3 reads TGCAGTGCTAGAGTCGGACAGCAGAACACCGGGGAGCTGTTTTTT.

This clonotype appeared many times. The chain couples TRBV15 to TRBJ2-7; D remains unclear. This CDR3 is built from 12 residues. In germline, CDR1 is LNHNV, CDR2 YYDKDF (reference sequence). V dropped 1 base and J dropped 3 bases, with 4 bases sitting between them. CDR3 sequence (DNA): TGTGCCACCAGCAGAGGAGACTACGAGCAGTACTTC. Translating gives CATSRGDYEQYF.

This clonotype appeared many times. The chain links TRBV12-3 or TRBV12-4 to TRBJ2-4; D may be TRBD1 (5 bases). Trimming pared 5 bases from V and 0 bases from J, leaving 14 bases between. The CDR3 sequence is 16 residues long. This CDR3 is CASSLRQFLAKNIQYF. The CDR3 DNA reads as TGTGCCAGCAGTCTCAGACAGTTTCTAGCCAAAAACATTCAGTACTTC.

In this sample, this clonotype turned up many times. V is TRBV29-1 and J is TRBJ2-2, with D possibly being TRBD1 (6 bases). V lost 6 bases, J lost 3 bases, and 14 bases lay in between. This CDR3 has 14 residues. Germline V gene data show CDR1 as SQVTM and CDR2 as ANQGSEA. The CDR3 sequence is CSVIGGLDTGELFF. The CDR3 coding sequence is TGCAGCGTGATAGGGGGATTAGACACCGGGGAGCTGTTTTTT.

This clonotype was picked up many times. The rearrangement uses TRBV15 and TRBJ1-1; D is ambiguous. The germline V gene has CDR1 LNHNV and CDR2 YYDKDF (reference sequence). The CDR3 has 13 residues. The V gene lost 0 bases and the J gene lost 3 bases, with 5 bases spanning the gap. CDR3 nucleotide sequence: TGTGCCACCAGCAGAGATCATGACACTGAAGCTTTCTTT. Its translation is CATSRDHDTEAFF.

This clonotype was counted at least ten times. The chain recombines TRBV27 with TRBJ1-5; a possible D gene is TRBD1 (5 bases). This CDR3 spans 17 amino acids. Germline-derived CDR1 and CDR2 are MNHEY and SMNVEV (reference sequence). V was trimmed by 2 bases and J by 0 bases, leaving 14 bases between them. CDR3 nucleotide sequence: TGTGCCAGCAGTTTAAGAATGGGGACCTATAGCAATCAGCCCCAGCATTTT. This sequence encodes CASSLRMGTYSNQPQHF.

This clonotype was counted only a few times. The chain joins TRBV5-1 to TRBJ2-2; D uncertain. The CDR3 extends over 13 amino acids. Germline V gene lookup returns CDR1 SGHRS and CDR2 YFSETQ. V was trimmed by 3 bases and J by 5 bases, leaving 8 bases between them. CDR3 coding DNA: TGCGCCAGCAGCTCTGGGTGGACCGGGGAGCTGTTTTTT. Its protein product is CASSSGWTGELFF.

This clonotype was counted many times. The genes are TRBV30 and TRBJ1-5; D is ambiguous. The CDR3 is 13 residues long. V shed 0 bases and J shed 8 bases, with 11 bases lying between them. Germline V lookup: CDR1 GTSNPN, CDR2 SVGIG (reference sequence). This chain's CDR3 is CAWSVLQFEPQHF. In DNA, the CDR3 is TGTGCCTGGAGTGTTCTACAGTTCGAGCCCCAGCATTTT.

Remarks on this clonotype: This may arise from a read error, as a much more abundant clone is one base away. The V gene is TRBV6-8, the J gene TRBJ2-4; 10 nucleotides agree with TRBD1. Trimming cost V 5 bases and J 2 bases; bases outside gene matches: 12. The CDR3 extends over 18 amino acids. Germline CDR1 MNHGY, CDR2 SAAAGT. The CDR3 nucleotides are TGTGCCAGCAGTGCTGGACAGGGGGGGGATCGGTCCAAAAACATTCAGTACTTC. As protein: CASSAGQGGDRSKNIQYF.

In its sample, this clonotype was seen many times. This chain links TRBV6-5 with TRBJ1-5; no clear D. The ends were cut back, 2 bases at V and 6 bases at J, with 8 bases in the middle. Per germline, CDR1 MNHEY and CDR2 SVGAGI. This CDR3 region has 13 residues. CDR3 coding DNA: TGTGCCAGCAGTTACCCGGAAGGTCAGCCCCAGCATTTT. It codes for CASSYPEGQPQHF.

This clonotype came up many times. Germline and junction disagree at one end, which may indicate a read error. This chain connects TRBV12-3 or TRBV12-4 to TRBJ2-7; D is undetermined. The CDR3 is made up of 13 amino acids. The CDR3 loop is CAGSLEWADEQYF. CDR3 bases: TGTGCCGGCAGTTTAGAGTGGGCAGATGAGCAGTACTTC.

The V and J genes are TRBV28 and TRBJ2-7; D remains unclear. Per the germline V gene, CDR1 is MDHEN and CDR2 is SYDVKM. The V gene lost 5 bases and the J gene lost 1 base, with 6 bases spanning the gap. This CDR3 comprises 12 residues. CDR3 nucleotide sequence: TGTGCCAGCAGTGTGACGTCCTACGAGCAGTACTTC. Its translation: CASSVTSYEQYF.